This entry describes one T cell receptor beta chain. Sequenced by immunoSEQ multiplex PCR; TCRdb stores in-frame clones only, minus some. The sample lists 130,000 to 150,000 clones; 85% to 95% were seen once. This sample is drawn from a study of control samples from healthy donors and cancer patients. The CDR3 extends over 15 amino acids. J lost 1 base, V lost 3 bases, and 3 bases had no gene match. In germline, CDR1 is SEHNR, CDR2 FQNEAQ (reference sequence). This receptor was taken from a man aged 60-69 years with colorectal cancer. Sequenced input: PBMCs. The rearrangement uses TRBV7-9 and TRBJ1-3, with TRBD1 matching over 7 bases. The CDR3 loop is CASSFGQASGNTIYF. CDR3 nucleotides: TGTGCCAGCAGCTTCGGACAGGCATCTGGAAACACCATATATTTT.